The 21 T cell receptor beta chains below were found in one sample sequenced in a study of low-dose radiotherapy and immunotherapy resistance in tumors. Specified time point: after trial treatment. Treatment defined: LDRT plus nivolumab, ipilimumab, low-dose cyclophosphamide and aspirin (RACIN trial). The TCRs were subjected to amplification over about 19 PCR cycles employing a constant-region primer in conjunction with a V-primer adapter. Each CDR3 protein gets one entry after TCRdb re-called the reads with MiXCR. The sample lists approximately 52,000 distinct CDR3 sequences, around 34% seen once, with over 7% in the top ten. The specimen comprised PBMCs, sampled after low-dose radiotherapy plus immunotherapy. The origin of the receptors is a male donor with rectosigmoid adenocarcinoma.

This clonotype has just a few counts. The V call is TRBV5-5, the J call TRBJ2-5; 7 bases are shared with TRBD2. The CDR3 extends over 14 amino acids. Germline loops: CDR1 SGHKS, CDR2 YYEKEE (reference sequence). Trimming took 4 bases from V and 5 from J; bases not matched to a gene: 8. CDR3 coding DNA: TGTGCCAGCAGCAACGGACTAGTTCGGGAGACCCAGTACTTC. It encodes CASSNGLVRETQYF. The variable domain in full, with the rest retrieved from reference TRBV5-5 and TRBJ2-5, is DAGVTQSPTHLIKTRGQQVTLRCSPISGHKSVSWYQQVLGQGPQFIFQYYEKEERGRGNFPDRFSARQFPNYSSELNVNALLLGDSALYLCASSNGLVRETQYFGPGTRLLVL.

Remarks on this clonotype: Since a far larger clone is one base different, this is likely a read error. V is TRBV5-1 and J is TRBJ2-7; the D call may be TRBD1 or TRBD2 (5 bases each). CDR3 length: 14 residues. Germline V gives CDR1 SGHRS, CDR2 YFSETQ. V was cut by 3 bases and J by 7 bases, with 17 bases left in between. The DNA for the CDR3 is TGCGCCAGCAGCTGGGGGAACTCCTACAATGAGCAGTACTTC. Translating gives CASSWGNSYNEQYF.

The sample holds many counts of this clonotype. CDR3 sequence (DNA): TGTGCCAGCAGTTGGTTGCGGGACAGGGGTTCCAAAATATATTTT. Translating gives CASSWLRDRGSKIYF. The chain recombines TRBV6-2 or TRBV6-3 with TRBJ1-3, with 10 nucleotides matching TRBD1. Germline CDR1 reads MNHEY; CDR2 reads SVGEGT. The CDR3 covers 15 residues. Trimming at V came to 4 bases and at J to 13 bases, leaving 13 bases not matched to a gene.

The rearrangement links TRBV5-1 to TRBJ2-1; 11 bases map to TRBD2. Germline trimming cut 4 bases from V and 3 bases from J; bases unmatched to any gene: 9. The germline gives CDR1 SGHRS, CDR2 YFSETQ. There are 17 residues in the CDR3. The DNA for the CDR3 is TGCGCCAGCAGCAAACAATCTACTAGCGGGGGCTACAATGAGCAGTTCTTC. Translating gives CASSKQSTSGGYNEQFF. Filled out from reference TRBV5-1 and TRBJ2-1, the complete variable domain reads KAGVTQTPRYLIKTRGQQVTLSCSPISGHRSVSWYQQTPGQGLQFLFEYFSETQRNKGNFPGRFSGRQFSNSRSEMNVSTLELGDSALYLCASSKQSTSGGYNEQFFGPGTRLTVL.

The CDR3 DNA is TGTGCCAGCAGCTTGGTCTCGTACAATGAGCAGTTCTTC. Protein: CASSLVSYNEQFF. The chain uses TRBV5-4 and TRBJ2-1, with unresolved D. Germline CDR1 SGHNT, CDR2 YYREEE (reference sequence). The CDR3 loop spans 13 amino acids. V was trimmed by 0 bases and J by 4 bases, leaving 5 bases between them.

This clonotype occurred once. This rearrangement joins TRBV23-1 to TRBJ2-7, with 11 bases that match TRBD1. TRBV23-1 is noted as an ORF with a role that remains uncertain. V shed 3 bases and J 5 bases; nucleotides not matched to a gene: 6. The CDR3 runs to 15 residues. The CDR3 spells CASSHSPGQGDEQYF. For the CDR3, the DNA is TGCGCCAGCAGTCATTCTCCGGGACAGGGGGACGAGCAGTACTTC.

This clonotype was recorded at least ten times. This sequence joins TRBV10-3 and TRBJ2-7; TRBD2 is a possible D gene (5 bases). Trimming removed 8 bases at V and 6 bases at J, with 17 bases between. This CDR3 is built from 13 residues. Germline loops: CDR1 ENHRY, CDR2 SYGVKD. Here the CDR3 reads CAIEAAEMGEQYF. The CDR3 bases are TGTGCCATCGAAGCGGCGGAGATGGGCGAGCAGTACTTC.

A note on this clonotype: This probably arose from a read error, given a far larger clone one base away. The gene calls are TRBV9 and TRBJ2-1, with 8 bases fitting TRBD1. The length of the CDR3 is 16 residues. Germline loops: CDR1 SGDLS, CDR2 YYNGEE. Germline trimming cut 2 bases from V and 13 bases from J; bases unmatched to any gene: 17. The CDR3 sequence is CASSVFSTGVGETQFF. Written as DNA, the CDR3 is TGTGCCAGCAGCGTTTTCTCGACAGGGGTGGGAGAGACCCAGTTCTTC.

On this clonotype: This sequence is one base from a far larger clone and is likely a read error. J is TRBJ1-1 and V is TRBV5-3, with D unclear. TRBV5-3 carries the ORF label, with uncertain function. CDR3 length: 14 residues. CDR3 loop: CASSLGRLDTEAFF. As DNA, the CDR3 is TGTGCCAGCAGCTTAGGACGTTTGGACACTGAAGCTTTCTTT.

The chain employs TRBV29-1 and TRBJ1-3; a possible D gene is TRBD1 (6 bases). The V gene's germline CDR1 is SQVTM and CDR2 ANQGSEA. This CDR3 comprises 12 residues. Deletions cut 4 bases from V and 2 bases from J, with 6 bases between. CDR3 residues: CSVAGAGNTIYF. Written as DNA, the CDR3 is TGCAGCGTTGCAGGGGCTGGAAACACCATATATTTT.

This clonotype was seen a single time. The CDR3 loop is CASSLRTGETYGYTF. As DNA, the CDR3 is TGTGCCAGCAGTCTCCGGACAGGGGAGACCTATGGCTACACCTTC. The gene calls are TRBV6-2 or TRBV6-3 and TRBJ1-2; 9 nucleotides match TRBD1. This CDR3 region has 15 residues. The germline V gene encodes CDR1 MNHEY and CDR2 SVGEGT. Trimming at V came to 5 bases and at J to 4 bases, leaving 8 bases not matched to a gene.

J is TRBJ1-5 and V is TRBV3-1; unclear D gene. The CDR3 contains 14 residues. Deletions cut 1 base from V and 9 bases from J, with 13 bases between. Germline V lookup: CDR1 LGHDT, CDR2 YNNKEL (reference sequence). This CDR3 reads CASSQAPGLGPQHF. The CDR3 nucleotides read TGTGCCAGCAGCCAAGCCCCGGGTCTGGGGCCCCAGCATTTT. The whole variable domain, remainder taken from reference TRBV3-1 and TRBJ1-5, is DTAVSQTPKYLVTQMGNDKSIKCEQNLGHDTMYWYKQDSKKFLKIMFSYNNKELIINETVPNRFSPKSPDKAHLNLHINSLELGDSAVYFCASSQAPGLGPQHFGDGTRLSIL.

There are many counts of this clonotype. This chain uses TRBV18 with TRBJ2-3, with no clear D. Trimming left V 6 bases short and J 0 bases short, with 13 bases between. The CDR3 spans 15 residues. Looked up from germline, CDR1 is KGHSH and CDR2 is LQKENI. The CDR3 is CASSPDWGSTDTQYF. CDR3 sequence (DNA): TGTGCCAGCTCTCCCGACTGGGGTAGCACAGATACGCAGTATTTT.

This clonotype was picked up one time. A read error is likely here: a far larger clone is one base away. The J gene is TRBJ2-1, the V gene TRBV12-3 or TRBV12-4; either TRBD1 or TRBD2 may fit D (6 bases each). The CDR3 runs to 14 residues. V was trimmed by 6 bases and J by 10 bases, leaving 19 bases between them. The CDR3 sequence: CASSPNRDSYEQFF. The CDR3 DNA is TGTGCCAGCAGCCCAAACAGGGACTCCTACGAGCAGTTCTTC.

This clonotype has a handful of counts. The rearrangement joins TRBV5-1 to TRBJ2-7, with TRBD1 matching 8 bases. CDR1 is SGHRS, CDR2 YFSETQ, per germline. The CDR3 runs 15 residues. After removal of 0 bases from V and 7 bases from J, the junction contained 9 bases not matched to a gene. CDR3 amino acids: CASSLAPQTGAEQYF. DNA of the CDR3: TGCGCCAGCAGCTTGGCCCCACAGACAGGGGCTGAGCAGTACTTC.

The V gene is TRBV29-1, the J gene TRBJ1-2; D is perhaps TRBD1 (5 bases). Trimming pared 4 bases from V and 4 bases from J, leaving 10 bases between. The CDR3 spans 12 residues. The V gene's germline CDR1 is SQVTM and CDR2 ANQGSEA. The CDR3 spells CSVVGGSYGYTF. As DNA, the CDR3 is TGCAGCGTTGTGGGGGGGTCCTATGGCTACACCTTC.

This chain joins TRBV7-2 and TRBJ2-5; perhaps TRBD2 as D (6 bases). Germline V gives CDR1 SGHTA, CDR2 FQGNSA. V dropped 5 bases and J dropped 4 bases, with 14 bases sitting between them. The CDR3 is made up of 14 amino acids. CDR3 nucleotide sequence: TGTGCCAGCAGCATCGGGGGAGAACGAGAGACCCAGTACTTC. It is translated as CASSIGGERETQYF.

This clonotype was found many times. This chain uses TRBV5-5 with TRBJ1-1; D is unclear. The length of the CDR3 is 13 residues. V lost 1 base and J 3 bases, leaving 7 bases between the germline ends. In germline, CDR1 is SGHKS, CDR2 YYEKEE (reference sequence). CDR3 loop: CASSLLGYTEAFF. In DNA form, the CDR3 reads TGTGCCAGCAGCTTGCTAGGTTACACTGAAGCTTTCTTT. The whole variable domain, filled in from reference TRBV5-5 and TRBJ1-1, reads DAGVTQSPTHLIKTRGQQVTLRCSPISGHKSVSWYQQVLGQGPQFIFQYYEKEERGRGNFPDRFSARQFPNYSSELNVNALLLGDSALYLCASSLLGYTEAFFGQGTRLTVV.

V gene TRBV4-1 combines with J gene TRBJ2-2, with unresolved D. The germline gives CDR1 MGHRA, CDR2 YSYEKL. Between the trimmed V and J ends, which lost 4 bases and 4 bases, there was a span of 4 bases. This CDR3 has 12 residues. CDR3 DNA: TGCGCCAGCAGCCTTTTCACCGGGGAGCTGTTTTTT. Its protein product is CASSLFTGELFF.

The chain combines TRBV10-3 with TRBJ2-5, with D tentatively TRBD2 (6 bases). The length of the CDR3 is 16 residues. V lost 5 bases and J 4 bases, leaving 20 bases between the germline ends. CDR1 is ENHRY and CDR2 is SYGVKD in the germline V gene. As DNA, the CDR3 is TGTGCCATCAGTCCGCGGGACCTTTCTTTCCCAGAGACCCAGTACTTC. It yields the protein CAISPRDLSFPETQYF.

There are many counts of this clonotype. This chain joins TRBV28 and TRBJ1-1; 7 bases match TRBD1. Germline CDR1 and CDR2: MDHEN and SYDVKM. This CDR3 comprises 20 residues. With V trimmed by 7 bases and J by 1 base, 24 bases remained unmatched. The CDR3 DNA reads as TGTGCCAGCAACGGATACCGGGACAGACTCCTCTCGCGGGAGAACACTGAAGCTTTCTTT. This gives the protein CASNGYRDRLLSRENTEAFF.